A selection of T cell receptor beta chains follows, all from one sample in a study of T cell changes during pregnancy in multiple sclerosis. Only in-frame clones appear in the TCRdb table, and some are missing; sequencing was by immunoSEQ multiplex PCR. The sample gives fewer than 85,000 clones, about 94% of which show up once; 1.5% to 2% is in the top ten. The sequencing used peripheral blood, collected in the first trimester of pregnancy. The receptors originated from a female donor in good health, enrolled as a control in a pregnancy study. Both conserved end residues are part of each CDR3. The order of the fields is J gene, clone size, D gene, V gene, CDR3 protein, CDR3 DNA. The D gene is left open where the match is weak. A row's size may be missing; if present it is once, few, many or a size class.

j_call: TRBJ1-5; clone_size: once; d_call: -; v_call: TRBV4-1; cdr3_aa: CASSQVRGSNQPQHF; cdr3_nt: TGCGCCAGCAGCCAAGTCCGGGGGAGCAATCAGCCCCAGCATTTT
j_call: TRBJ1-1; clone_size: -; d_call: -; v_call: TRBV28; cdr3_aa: CASSLFRGGTEAFF; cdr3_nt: TGTGCCAGCAGTTTATTTAGGGGAGGGACTGAAGCTTTCTTT
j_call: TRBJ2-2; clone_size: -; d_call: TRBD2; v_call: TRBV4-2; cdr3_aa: CASSHRLAGDATGELFF; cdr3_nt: TGTGCCAGCAGCCATCGACTAGCGGGAGACGCCACCGGGGAGCTGTTTTTT
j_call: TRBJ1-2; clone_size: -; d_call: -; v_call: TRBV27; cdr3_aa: CASSQGYGYTF; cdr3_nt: TGTGCCAGCAGTCAGGGATATGGCTACACCTTC
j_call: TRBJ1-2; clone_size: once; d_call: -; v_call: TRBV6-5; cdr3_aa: CASSPGGANYGYTF; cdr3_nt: TGTGCCAGCAGCCCCGGGGGGGCAAACTATGGCTACACCTTC
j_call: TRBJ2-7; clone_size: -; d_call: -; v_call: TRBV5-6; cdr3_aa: CASSLYLYEQYF; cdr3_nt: TGTGCCAGCAGCTTGTATTTGTACGAGCAGTACTTC
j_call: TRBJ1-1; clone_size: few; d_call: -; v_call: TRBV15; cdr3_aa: CATSSTGNTEAFF; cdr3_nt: TGTGCCACCAGCAGCACAGGCAACACTGAAGCTTTCTTT
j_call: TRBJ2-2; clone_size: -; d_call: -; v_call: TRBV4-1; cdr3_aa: CASSPERVRTNTGELFF; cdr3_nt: TGCGCCAGCAGCCCTGAACGGGTTCGGACGAACACCGGGGAGCTGTTTTTT
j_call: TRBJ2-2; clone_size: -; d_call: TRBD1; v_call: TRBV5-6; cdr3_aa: CASSGVLGQVSYTGELFF; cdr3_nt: TGTGCCAGCAGCGGTGTGCTCGGACAGGTTTCTTACACCGGGGAGCTGTTTTTT
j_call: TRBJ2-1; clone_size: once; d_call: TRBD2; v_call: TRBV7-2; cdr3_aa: CASSLASRGSGRYNEQFF; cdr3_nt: TGTGCCAGCAGCTTAGCGAGTCGAGGAAGCGGGAGATACAATGAGCAGTTCTTC
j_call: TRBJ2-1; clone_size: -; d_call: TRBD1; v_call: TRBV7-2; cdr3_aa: CASSPDRGGFNEQFF; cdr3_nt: TGTGCCAGCAGCCCGGACAGGGGAGGTTTCAATGAGCAGTTCTTC
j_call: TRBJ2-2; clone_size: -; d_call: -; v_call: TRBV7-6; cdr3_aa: CASSLNGLAGELFF; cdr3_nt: TGTGCCAGCAGCTTAAACGGGTTGGCCGGGGAGCTGTTTTTT
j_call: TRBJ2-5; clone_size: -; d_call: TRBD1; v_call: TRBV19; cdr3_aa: CARYRGRVETQYF; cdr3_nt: TGTGCCAGATACAGGGGGCGTGTGGAGACCCAGTACTTC
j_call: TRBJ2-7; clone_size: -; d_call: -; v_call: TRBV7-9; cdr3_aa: CASSLRGGEQYF; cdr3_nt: TGTGCCAGCAGCTTAAGAGGGGGCGAGCAGTACTTC
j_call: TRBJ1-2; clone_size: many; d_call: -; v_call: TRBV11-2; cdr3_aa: CASSLDGHSSYGYTF; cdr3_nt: TGTGCCAGCAGCTTAGACGGACACTCTTCCTATGGCTACACCTTC
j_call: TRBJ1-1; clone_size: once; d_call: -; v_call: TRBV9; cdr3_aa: CASNRGGGGDTEAFF; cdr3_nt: TGTGCCAGCAACCGAGGGGGGGGTGGGGACACTGAAGCTTTCTTT
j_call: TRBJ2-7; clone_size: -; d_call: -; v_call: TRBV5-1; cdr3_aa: CASSPTGHPIYEQYF; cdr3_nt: TGCGCCAGCAGCCCCACAGGGCACCCTATCTACGAGCAGTACTTC
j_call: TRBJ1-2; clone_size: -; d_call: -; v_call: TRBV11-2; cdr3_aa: CASSSGTFYGYTF; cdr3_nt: TGTGCCAGCAGCTCCGGGACATTCTATGGCTACACCTTC
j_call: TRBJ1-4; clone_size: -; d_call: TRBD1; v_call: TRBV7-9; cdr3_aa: CASTPRSRGAREKLFF; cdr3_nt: TGTGCCAGCACCCCCAGATCCAGGGGGGCTCGTGAAAAACTGTTTTTT
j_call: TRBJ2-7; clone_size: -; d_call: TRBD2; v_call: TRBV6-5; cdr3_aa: CASSLIAGRPSEQYF; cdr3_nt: TGTGCCAGCAGTTTAATAGCGGGAAGGCCCTCCGAGCAGTACTTC
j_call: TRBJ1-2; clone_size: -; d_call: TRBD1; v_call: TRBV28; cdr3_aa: CASSTGGGQPVYGYTF; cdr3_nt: TGTGCCAGCAGTACGGGAGGGGGACAGCCGGTCTATGGCTACACCTTC
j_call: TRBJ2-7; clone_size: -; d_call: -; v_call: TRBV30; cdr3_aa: CVMAGSSYEQYF; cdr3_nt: TGTGTGATGGCGGGGAGCTCCTACGAGCAGTACTTC
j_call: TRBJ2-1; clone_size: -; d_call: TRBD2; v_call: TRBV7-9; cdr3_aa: CASSLGRVLAGFNEQFF; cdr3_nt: TGTGCCAGCAGCTTAGGCCGGGTGCTAGCGGGGTTCAATGAGCAGTTCTTC
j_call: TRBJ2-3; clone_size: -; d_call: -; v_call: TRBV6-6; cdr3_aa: CASSYSLTDTQYF; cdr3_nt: TGTGCCAGCAGTTACTCCCTCACAGATACGCAGTATTTT
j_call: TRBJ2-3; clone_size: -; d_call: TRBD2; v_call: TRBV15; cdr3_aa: CATASGGTDTQYF; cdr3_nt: TGTGCCACGGCTAGCGGGGGCACAGATACGCAGTATTTT
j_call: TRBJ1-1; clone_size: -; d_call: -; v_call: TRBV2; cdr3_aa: CASRVRATEAFF; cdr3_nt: TGTGCCAGCCGTGTCAGGGCCACTGAAGCTTTCTTT
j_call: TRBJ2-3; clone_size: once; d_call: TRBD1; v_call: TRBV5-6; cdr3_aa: CASSSTGVGDTQYF; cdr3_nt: TGTGCCAGCAGCTCCACAGGGGTCGGAGATACGCAGTATTTT
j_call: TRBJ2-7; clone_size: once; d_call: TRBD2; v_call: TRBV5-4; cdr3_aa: CASSSGGGRAHYYEQYF; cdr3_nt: TGTGCCAGCAGCTCGGGCGGCGGGAGGGCACATTACTACGAGCAGTACTTC
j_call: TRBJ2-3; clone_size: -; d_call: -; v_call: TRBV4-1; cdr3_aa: CASSHRLASSTDTQYF; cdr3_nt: TGCGCCAGCAGCCACCGTCTAGCGTCTAGCACAGATACGCAGTATTTT
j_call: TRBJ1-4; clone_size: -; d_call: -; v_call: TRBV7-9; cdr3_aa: CASSYRDLNEKLFF; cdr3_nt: TGTGCCAGCAGCTACAGGGACCTAAATGAAAAACTGTTTTTT
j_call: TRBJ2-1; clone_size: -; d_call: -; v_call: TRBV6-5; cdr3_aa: CASSYSVGEVYNEQFF; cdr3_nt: TGTGCCAGCAGTTACTCGGTTGGAGAGGTCTACAATGAGCAGTTCTTC
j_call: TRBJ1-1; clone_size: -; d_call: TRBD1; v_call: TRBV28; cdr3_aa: CASSFPRGRGTEAFF; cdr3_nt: TGTGCCAGCAGTTTTCCCAGGGGGCGGGGGACTGAAGCTTTCTTT